These 23 T cell receptor beta chains were sequenced from one sample in a study of CD8+ T cells in alopecia areata. Regarding treatment: oral pan-JAK inhibitor, 5-10 mg twice daily. Investigators isolated RNA and reverse transcribed it into cDNA to act as the sequencing template. Clones were sequenced by immunoSEQ multiplex PCR, and TCRdb holds only the in-frame ones, with some missing. Here the sample spans 90,000 to 150,000 clones, 53% being singletons. Here the sequenced sample was CD4+ T cells sorted from blood, taken at week 4, from a patient treated with tofacitinib. Receptor source: a human donor with alopecia areata.

This clone appeared a few times. The V call is TRBV5-1, the J call TRBJ1-2; 9 nucleotides align to TRBD1. The J segment lost 8 bases and the V segment lost 3 bases, leaving 5 bases of the junction unmatched. The CDR3 is made up of 13 amino acids. Germline V gives CDR1 SGHRS, CDR2 YFSETQ. CDR3 sequence: CASSSRTGEGYTF. CDR3 in DNA: TGCGCCAGCAGCTCCCGGACAGGGGAGGGCTACACCTTC.

The rearrangement joins TRBV4-1 to TRBJ2-1, with unresolved D. The CDR3 length is 13 residues. Per the germline V gene, CDR1 is MGHRA and CDR2 is YSYEKL. V was clipped by 3 bases and J by 5 bases, with 8 bases between them. The CDR3 sequence is CASSHYSDNEQFF. In DNA, the CDR3 is TGCGCCAGCAGCCATTACTCGGACAATGAGCAGTTCTTC.

The chain combines TRBV5-1 with TRBJ1-2, with TRBD1 matching 7 bases. The CDR3 sequence is 13 residues long. V was clipped by 4 bases and J by 3 bases; unmatched bases: 3. Germline V CDR1 and CDR2: SGHRS, YFSETQ. CDR3 sequence (DNA): TGCGCCAGCAGCCGACAGGGAGACTATGGCTACACCTTC. Its protein is CASSRQGDYGYTF.

The chain employs TRBV6-5 and TRBJ1-5; 7 bases agree with TRBD1. This CDR3 is built from 13 residues. The V gene end was trimmed by 9 bases and the J gene end by 3 bases; junction bases not matched to a gene: 5. Germline V gene sequence: CDR1 MNHEY, CDR2 SVGAGI. The CDR3 bases are TGTGCCAGTGGGGGACAGTACAATCAGCCCCAGCATTTT. It codes for CASGGQYNQPQHF.

The chain combines TRBV29-1 with TRBJ2-7, with D possibly matching TRBD2 (6 bases). Germline CDR1 SQVTM, CDR2 ANQGSEA. The CDR3 is 12 amino acids. The V gene lost 4 bases and the J gene lost 4 bases, with 11 bases spanning the gap. The CDR3 sequence: CSVVGGRYEQYF. CDR3 DNA sequence: TGCAGCGTTGTCGGAGGGAGATACGAGCAGTACTTC.

The chain has TRBV30 and TRBJ1-1; possible D gene TRBD1, 5 bases. The CDR3 is 13 residues long. The germline V gene has CDR1 GTSNPN and CDR2 SVGIG (reference sequence). Trimming cost V 1 base and J 7 bases, with 13 bases left between them. The chain's CDR3 is CAWSAKRGGEAFF. The CDR3 DNA follows: TGTGCCTGGAGTGCGAAACGGGGGGGTGAAGCTTTCTTT.

The chain joins TRBV15 to TRBJ2-7; D gene ambiguous. Germline-derived CDR1 and CDR2 are LNHNV and YYDKDF (reference sequence). This CDR3 region has 16 residues. Deletions cut 0 bases from V and 0 bases from J, with 12 bases between. The CDR3 region has the DNA TGTGCCACCAGCAGAGATGGTGGGGATCTCTCCTACGAGCAGTACTTC. It specifies CATSRDGGDLSYEQYF.

This CDR3 reads CSGRRWQEDNEQFF. The CDR3 coding sequence is TGCAGCGGACGGAGATGGCAAGAGGACAATGAGCAGTTCTTC. This chain links TRBV29-1 with TRBJ2-1; D call uncertain. Per germline, CDR1 SQVTM and CDR2 ANQGSEA. Trimming cost V 7 bases and J 5 bases, with 18 bases left between them. This CDR3 contains 14 residues.

This chain links TRBV7-8 with TRBJ2-7; D uncertain. This CDR3 contains 13 residues. Per the germline V gene, CDR1 is SGHVS and CDR2 is FQNEAQ. V was cut by 0 bases and J by 6 bases, with 9 bases left in between. This CDR3 reads CASSLAEFSEQYF. CDR3 nucleotide sequence: TGTGCCAGCAGCTTAGCAGAGTTCAGCGAGCAGTACTTC.

The rearrangement links TRBV5-1 to TRBJ2-5, with 8 bases fitting TRBD2. The J segment lost 5 bases and the V segment lost 0 bases, leaving 3 bases of the junction unmatched. Germline loops: CDR1 SGHRS, CDR2 YFSETQ. The CDR3 is 14 amino acids. Here the CDR3 DNA reads TGCGCCAGCAGCTTGGCAGCGGGAGATGAGACCCAGTACTTC. Translation: CASSLAAGDETQYF.

CDR3 residues: CAWSVKVSKNYNEQFF. The CDR3 nucleotides read TGTGCCTGGAGTGTCAAAGTGTCCAAAAACTACAATGAGCAGTTCTTC. The rearrangement joins TRBV30 to TRBJ2-1; unclear D gene. Trimming left V 0 bases short and J 3 bases short, with 15 bases between. The CDR3 is 16 amino acids. Germline V gives CDR1 GTSNPN, CDR2 SVGIG (reference sequence).

The chain recombines TRBV7-8 with TRBJ2-3, with 7 bases matching TRBD2. J was trimmed by 4 bases and V by 1 base; bases with no gene match: 8. The CDR3 has 16 amino acids. From germline, CDR1 is SGHVS and CDR2 FQNEAQ. Here the CDR3 DNA reads TGTGCCAGCAGCTTAGGGTCTAGCGGTGGGGCAGATACGCAGTATTTT. Residues: CASSLGSSGGADTQYF.

This rearrangement joins TRBV29-1 to TRBJ1-2; 7 bases are a match to TRBD1. V lost 6 bases to trimming and J lost 8 bases; unmatched junction nucleotides: 12. The V gene's germline CDR1 is SQVTM and CDR2 ANQGSEA. The CDR3 extends over 13 amino acids. CDR3 nucleotides: TGCAGCGTCGTCAGATTAACAGGGGACGGCTACACCTTC. Translation: CSVVRLTGDGYTF.

This clone was detected only a few times. This sequence joins TRBV9 and TRBJ2-1, with TRBD1 matching over 8 bases. Germline V gene lookup returns CDR1 SGDLS and CDR2 YYNGEE. CDR3 length equals 13 residues. Germline trimming cut 3 bases from V and 10 bases from J; bases unmatched to any gene: 6. CDR3 DNA: TGTGCCAGCAGCGCCAACAGGGACAGGGAGCAGTTCTTC. It codes for CASSANRDREQFF.

To note about this clone: Compared with germline, one end of the junction differs, possibly owing to a read error. The chain is built from TRBV30 and TRBJ2-7; maybe TRBD1 (5 bases). The CDR3 runs 11 residues. Germline V gene sequence: CDR1 GTSNPN, CDR2 SVGIG (reference sequence). Written as DNA, the CDR3 is TGTGCCTGGAGTGTACTGGCAGGGATATCCTTC. Its translation: CAWSVLAGISF.

The chain is built from TRBV4-1 and TRBJ1-5, with TRBD1 matching 9 bases. Germline lookup yields CDR1 MGHRA and CDR2 YSYEKL. V trimming: 4 bases; J trimming: 2 bases; junction bases outside the gene matches: 9. This CDR3 is 17 amino acids long. In nucleotides, the CDR3 is TGCGCCAGCAGCCCACTTTGGACAGGGGACGGCAATCAGCCCCAGCATTTT. Its protein is CASSPLWTGDGNQPQHF.

The chain employs TRBV30 and TRBJ2-2; D possibly corresponds to TRBD1 (5 bases). In germline, CDR1 is GTSNPN, CDR2 SVGIG (reference sequence). V was cut by 0 bases and J by 7 bases, with 12 bases left in between. The CDR3 sequence is 14 residues long. CDR3 loop: CAWSVIQGIGELFF. DNA for the CDR3: TGTGCCTGGAGTGTAATCCAGGGCATCGGGGAGCTGTTTTTT. Full variable domain (rest looked up from reference TRBV30 and TRBJ2-2): SQTIHQWPATLVQPVGSPLSLECTVEGTSNPNLYWYRQAAGRGLQLLFYSVGIGQISSEVPQNLSASRPQDRQFILSSKKLLLSDSGFYLCAWSVIQGIGELFFGEGSRLTVL.

This clone has more than one count but fewer than ten. The chain joins TRBV7-6 to TRBJ2-3; D is possibly TRBD2 (7 bases). CDR1 and CDR2 from the germline V gene are SGHVS and FNYEAQ. Trimming stripped 7 bases from V and 3 bases from J, with 17 bases between. The CDR3 length is 15 residues. The CDR3 coding sequence is TGTGCCAGCAAGAAAAGGGGGGGGTCGACAGATACGCAGTATTTT. Amino acids: CASKKRGGSTDTQYF.

The chain carries TRBV7-3 and TRBJ1-6; a possible D gene is TRBD1 (6 bases). Germline V gene data show CDR1 as SGHTA and CDR2 as FQGTGA. CDR3 length: 15 amino acids. Trimming removed 0 bases from V and 9 bases from J, with 12 bases in between. The CDR3 sequence: CASSLTPRGGSPLHF. CDR3 DNA: TGTGCCAGCAGCTTAACCCCCAGGGGAGGTTCACCCCTCCACTTT. Combining the CDR3 with reference TRBV7-3 and TRBJ1-6 gives the whole variable domain GAGVSQTPSNKVTEKGKYVELRCDPISGHTALYWYRQSLGQGPEFLIYFQGTGAADDSGLPNDRFFAVRPEGSVSTLKIQRTERGDSAVYLCASSLTPRGGSPLHFGNGTRLTVT.

The V call is TRBV6-6, the J call TRBJ1-5; the match to TRBD1 covers 7 bases. V was pared by 4 bases and J by 7 bases, with 10 bases of the junction left unmatched. Germline loops: CDR1 MNHNY, CDR2 SVGAGI (reference sequence). The CDR3 runs to 15 residues. Here the CDR3 DNA reads TGTGCCAGCAGTTCCAAACAGGGGACTGGGCAGCCCCAGCATTTT. As protein: CASSSKQGTGQPQHF.

The V gene is TRBV29-1, the J gene TRBJ2-3; D could derive from TRBD1 or TRBD2 (5 bases each). Deletions cut 7 bases from V and 4 bases from J, with 18 bases between. The CDR3 is 14 amino acids. CDR1 is SQVTM and CDR2 is ANQGSEA in the germline V gene. CDR3: CSAPEQAGADTQYF. The CDR3 nucleotides read TGCAGCGCCCCAGAACAGGCCGGGGCAGATACGCAGTATTTT.

The chain is built from TRBV11-2 and TRBJ1-2; the D gene is possibly TRBD1 (6 bases). Germline V gene data show CDR1 as SGHAT and CDR2 as FQNNGV. The V end lost 2 bases, the J end lost 4 bases, and 11 bases lay between the germline ends. The CDR3 sequence is 14 residues long. CDR3 region: CASSLLGGLYGYTF. In DNA form, the CDR3 reads TGTGCCAGCAGCTTATTGGGGGGCCTCTATGGCTACACCTTC.

V and J are TRBV5-1 and TRBJ2-5; TRBD1 might be the D (6 bases). Trimming took off 0 bases at V and 6 bases at J, with 24 bases between the two ends. The germline CDR1 and CDR2 sequences are SGHRS and YFSETQ. This CDR3 comprises 18 residues. The CDR3: CASSLALPGQLLKKTQYF. The CDR3 DNA sequence: TGCGCCAGCAGCTTGGCTCTACCAGGACAGCTCCTCAAGAAGACCCAGTACTTC. Variable domain in full (rest from reference TRBV5-1 and TRBJ2-5): KAGVTQTPRYLIKTRGQQVTLSCSPISGHRSVSWYQQTPGQGLQFLFEYFSETQRNKGNFPGRFSGRQFSNSRSEMNVSTLELGDSALYLCASSLALPGQLLKKTQYFGPGTRLLVL.